The clone carrying this T cell receptor beta chain was counted once. Random-hexamer reverse transcription was applied to about 0.5 to 1 ug RNA. Coverage of TCR beta CDR3 amplification by immunoSEQ multiplex PCR extended to 54 Vbeta and 13 Jbeta. TCRdb independently ran MiXCR on the immunoSEQ multiplex PCR reads; one entry per CDR3 protein. The sample has 69,000 or so distinct CDR3 sequences, around 95% seen once. This entry is derived from a study of CD8 T cells in Susac syndrome. The CDR3 length is 12 residues. Trimming stripped 5 bases from V and 4 bases from J, with 9 bases between. Germline assignment: CDR1 SEHNR and CDR2 FQNEAQ (reference sequence). CD8+ and CD4+ T cells from blood underwent TCR beta sequencing, which was carried out in a high-throughput format. FACS was used to enrich TEMRA cells, whereas the CD8+ and CD4+ T cells were obtained by negative isolation.

V and J are TRBV7-9 and TRBJ2-7; possibly TRBD2 for D (6 bases). The clonotype comes from a human donor with multiple sclerosis. The sequencing input was CD8+ T cells from PBMCs. The CDR3 region is CASSHGTYEQYF. In DNA form, the CDR3 reads TGTGCCAGCAGCCATGGGACTTACGAGCAGTACTTC. Full variable domain (outside the CDR3, taken from reference TRBV7-9 and TRBJ2-7): DTGVSQNPRHKITKRGQNVTFRCDPISEHNRLYWYRQTLGQGPEFLTYFQNEAQLEKSRLLSDRFSAERPKGSFSTLEIQRTEQGDSAMYLCASSHGTYEQYFGPGTRLTVT.